This T cell receptor beta chain stems from a study of PD-1 blockade in classical Hodgkin lymphoma. General study results and limits: Repertoire difference causes, possibly disease activity or prior therapy, remain undefined. According to reports, newly diagnosed patients had lower baseline TCR diversity than healthy donors, and relapsed/refractory patients had lower baseline TCR diversity still. After ASCT, patients who started nivolumab under 1 year later were excluded.

This table comes from immunoSEQ multiplex PCR, and its TCRdb copy is limited to in-frame clones, with some not included. Of under 25,000 clones listed, 60% to 80% are singletons. With regard to this clone: What it binds is unknown.

CDR3 length equals 18 residues. Germline CDR1 reads KGHSH; CDR2 reads LQKENI. The trim removed 6 bases at V and 7 bases at J, leaving 16 bases unmatched. Noted time point: cycle 4 day 1 (C4D1), after six to seven weeks of nivolumab. All patients experienced relapse after autologous stem cell transplantation, and brentuximab vedotin exposure was variable. Best response was recorded as complete response, partial response or progressive disease. The sample consisted of peripheral blood mononuclear cells (PBMCs), taken before the fourth cycle of nivolumab. The clonotype was recovered from a human donor with classical Hodgkin lymphoma. The chain links TRBV18 to TRBJ2-7; TRBD2 aligns across 15 bases. CDR3 protein: CASSSPGLAGGTRGEQYF. The DNA for the CDR3 is TGTGCCAGCTCGTCCCCGGGACTAGCGGGAGGAACACGAGGGGAGCAGTACTTC.